In this sample, the clone carrying this TCR beta chain turned up once. Germline V gene sequence: CDR1 SGHAT, CDR2 FQNNGV. J lost 1 base, V lost 3 bases, and 3 bases had no gene match. The CDR3 loop spans 15 amino acids. In Cohort 3, a recovered donor had either two negative PCRs, clearance, or symptom resolution. The sample is drawn from a study of blood T cell repertoires in COVID-19. Original processing notes: Reference gene primer amplification gave nucleated cell count estimates. Libraries were prepared by immunoSEQ multiplex PCR; TCRdb keeps only in-frame clonotypes and omits some of them. V, J and clone size were drawn from that table, and D and trimming were deduced from the DNA. This table holds about 150,000 clones, around 80% found once.

The receptor's source is a man aged 45-65 years who had recovered from COVID-19. The chain recombines TRBV11-2 with TRBJ1-1, with 9 bases matching TRBD1. Specimen: PBMCs or T cells enriched from blood (not recorded which). The CDR3 here is CASSFAGQGNTEAFF. The CDR3 nucleotides are TGTGCCAGCAGCTTTGCGGGACAGGGGAACACTGAAGCTTTCTTT. Together with reference TRBV11-2 and TRBJ1-1, the CDR3 gives the full variable domain: EAGVAQSPRYKIIEKRQSVAFWCNPISGHATLYWYQQILGQGPKLLIQFQNNGVVDDSQLPKDRFSAERLKGVDSTLKIQPAKLEDSAVYLCASSFAGQGNTEAFFGQGTRLTVV.